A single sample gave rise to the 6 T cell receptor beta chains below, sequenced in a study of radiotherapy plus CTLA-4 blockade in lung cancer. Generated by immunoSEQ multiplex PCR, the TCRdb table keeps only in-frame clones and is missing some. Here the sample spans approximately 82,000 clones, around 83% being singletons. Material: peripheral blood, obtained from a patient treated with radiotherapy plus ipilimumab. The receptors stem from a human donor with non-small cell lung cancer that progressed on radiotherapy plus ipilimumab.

The CDR3 loop is CASSSGIPYEQYF. In DNA form, the CDR3 reads TGTGCCAGCAGTTCCGGGATCCCCTACGAGCAGTACTTC. V gene TRBV28 combines with J gene TRBJ2-7; maybe TRBD2 (5 bases). V lost 4 bases to trimming and J lost 2 bases, with 9 bases between them. The CDR3 runs 13 residues. CDR1 is MDHEN and CDR2 is SYDVKM in the germline V gene.

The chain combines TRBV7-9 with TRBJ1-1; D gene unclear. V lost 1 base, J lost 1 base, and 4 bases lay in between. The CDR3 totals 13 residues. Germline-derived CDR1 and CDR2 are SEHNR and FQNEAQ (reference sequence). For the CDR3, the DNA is TGTGCCAGCAGCTTAGGCGAGAACACTGAAGCTTTCTTT. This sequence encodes CASSLGENTEAFF.

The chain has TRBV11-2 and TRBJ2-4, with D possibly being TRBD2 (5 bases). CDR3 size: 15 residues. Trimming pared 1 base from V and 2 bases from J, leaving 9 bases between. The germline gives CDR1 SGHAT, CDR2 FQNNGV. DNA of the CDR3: TGTGCCAGCAGCTTAGGGACGGGGACCAAAAACATTCAGTACTTC. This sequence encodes CASSLGTGTKNIQYF.

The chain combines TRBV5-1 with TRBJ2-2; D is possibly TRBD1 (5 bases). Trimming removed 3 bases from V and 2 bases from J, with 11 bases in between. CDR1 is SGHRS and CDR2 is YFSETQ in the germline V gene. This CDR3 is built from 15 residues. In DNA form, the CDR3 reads TGCGCCAGCAGCTCGCAGGGATACAACACCGGGGAGCTGTTTTTT. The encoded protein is CASSSQGYNTGELFF.

The CDR3: CASSPGGGREQFF. The CDR3, as DNA: TGTGCCAGCAGCCCGGGCGGGGGACGTGAGCAGTTCTTC. This rearrangement joins TRBV7-6 to TRBJ2-1, with 7 bases lining up with TRBD2. With 5 bases clipped from V and 9 bases from J, the junction kept 7 bases outside the gene matches. This CDR3 comprises 13 residues. Germline CDR1 SGHVS, CDR2 FNYEAQ.

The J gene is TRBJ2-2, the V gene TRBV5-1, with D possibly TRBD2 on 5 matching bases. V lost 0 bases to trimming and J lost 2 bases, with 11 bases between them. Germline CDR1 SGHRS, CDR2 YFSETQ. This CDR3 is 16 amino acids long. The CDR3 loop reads CASSLGNSGNTGELFF. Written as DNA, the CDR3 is TGCGCCAGCAGCTTGGGAAACAGCGGTAACACCGGGGAGCTGTTTTTT. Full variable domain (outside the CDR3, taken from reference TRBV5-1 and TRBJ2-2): KAGVTQTPRYLIKTRGQQVTLSCSPISGHRSVSWYQQTPGQGLQFLFEYFSETQRNKGNFPGRFSGRQFSNSRSEMNVSTLELGDSALYLCASSLGNSGNTGELFFGEGSRLTVL.